This T cell receptor beta chain was identified in a study of early stage breast cancer tumors. Looking at the study overall: Eight ER+/PR+/HER2- tumors were invasive ductal; a few were invasive lobular.

TCRdb keeps only in-frame clones here, not all; method: immunoSEQ multiplex PCR. The profile covers approximately 20,000 clones, with 80% to 90% appearing a single time and under 2% taken by the ten largest. This receptor was obtained from a person aged 65 to 79 with breast cancer. Sequenced input: blood.

The CDR3, as DNA: TGTGCCAGCAGTGAACTGGGACTAGCGGTGAATGAGCAGTTCTTC. It specifies CASSELGLAVNEQFF. This chain joins TRBV2 and TRBJ2-1; 11 nucleotides line up with TRBD2. Germline CDR1 reads SNHLY; CDR2 reads FYNNEI. J lost 7 bases, V lost 2 bases, and 4 bases had no gene match. The CDR3 length is 15 residues.